Sequencing of this TCR beta chain was carried out in a study of T cells expressing NK-cell markers. For the study at large: It was sorted CD3+CD56-NKG2C+, CD3+CD56+NKG2C- and CD3+CD56+NKG2C+ T cells that provided the TCR beta repertoires. Most of the eight sequenced donors were HCMV-seropositive; one was seronegative. Study-level results: Once again these clonotypes came out on top in the CD3+CD56-NKG2C+ fraction of several donors.

On this clonotype itself: Its antigen is as yet unknown.

This CDR3 is built from 14 residues. In germline, CDR1 is MGHDK, CDR2 SYGVNS. The cDNA for TCR beta came from 5'RACE template switching with UMIs. TCRdb reanalyzed the 5' RACE reads and collapses them to one entry per CDR3 protein, without DNA. The sample totals roughly 170,000 distinct CDR3 sequences. The sequencing input was blood T cells: a sorted CD56 or NKG2C T cell subset, CD4+ or CD8+ T cells, or bulk PBMC T cells (not recorded which). The V gene is TRBV25-1, the J gene TRBJ2-2; without DNA, the TCRdb call of TRBD2 cannot be checked. This clonotype was obtained from a woman between 18 and 70 years old in good health. CDR3 region: CASSEIAGTGELFF.